A selection of T cell receptor beta chains follows, all from one sample in a study of shared clonotypes between healthy human individuals. Repertoires were generated with immunoSEQ multiplex PCR, while TCRdb's copy carries only in-frame clones and drops some. The sample lists millions of clones, approximately 93% occurring once. The specimen sequenced was naive CD4+ T cells from PBMCs. These receptors were obtained from a man younger than 30 in good health. Some clones in this sample may be carry-over from other donors' samples. CDR3s include the opening cysteine and the closing phenylalanine or tryptophan. The order of the fields is D gene, clone size, V gene, J gene, CDR3 protein, CDR3 DNA. A D gene is named only where the DNA matches it firmly. Expanded clones are given a class, and other clones once, few, many or no size at all.

-	-	TRBV21-1	TRBJ2-1	CASSPSQTSGRGSSYNEQFF	TGTGCCAGCAGCCCTTCCCAGACTAGCGGGAGGGGGAGCTCCTACAATGAGCAGTTCTTC
-	-	TRBV2	TRBJ1-5	CASSERQGRNQPQHF	TGTGCCAGCAGTGAAAGGCAGGGCCGAAATCAGCCCCAGCATTTT
TRBD2	-	TRBV6-5	TRBJ2-7	CASSSTSGRAYEQYF	TGTGCCAGCAGTTCCACTAGCGGGAGGGCCTACGAGCAGTACTTC
-	-	TRBV6-5	TRBJ2-2	CASSYRPAAGELFF	TGTGCCAGCAGTTACCGACCCGCCGCCGGGGAGCTGTTTTTT
TRBD1	-	TRBV6-5	TRBJ1-1	CASTQGANTEAFF	TGTGCCAGCACTCAGGGGGCGAACACTGAAGCTTTCTTT
-	-	TRBV2	TRBJ1-1	CASSNTDEAFF	TGTGCCAGCAGCAACACGGATGAAGCTTTCTTT
-	-	TRBV11-1	TRBJ1-1	CASSAQGNTEAFF	TGTGCCAGCAGCGCCCAGGGGAACACTGAAGCTTTCTTT
-	-	TRBV6-6	TRBJ1-1	CASSPQGTEAFF	TGTGCCAGCAGCCCCCAGGGGACTGAAGCTTTCTTT
TRBD1	once	TRBV5-1	TRBJ2-5	CASSSLGQGSMETQYF	TGCGCCAGCAGCTCACTCGGACAGGGTTCCATGGAGACCCAGTACTTC
TRBD1	-	TRBV5-1	TRBJ2-2	CASSLQTGWGGELFF	TGCGCCAGCAGCCTACAGACAGGGTGGGGCGGGGAGCTGTTTTTT
-	-	TRBV28	TRBJ2-7	CASSSLDKRLSYEQYF	TGTGCCAGCAGTTCATTGGACAAGCGATTATCCTACGAGCAGTACTTC
-	-	TRBV29-1	TRBJ2-7	CSVANYEQYF	TGCAGCGTCGCAAACTACGAGCAGTACTTC
TRBD2	-	TRBV27	TRBJ2-3	CASSSWTSGAASTDTQYF	TGTGCCAGCAGTTCTTGGACTAGCGGGGCCGCTAGCACAGATACGCAGTATTTT
-	-	TRBV10-3	TRBJ2-7	CATRASAGNDNEQYF	TGTGCCACGCGGGCCTCGGCCGGGAATGACAACGAGCAGTACTTC
TRBD2	-	TRBV9	TRBJ2-3	CASSVGKVAGVLDTQYF	TGTGCCAGCAGCGTAGGGAAGGTAGCGGGAGTCCTGGATACGCAGTATTTT
TRBD2	-	TRBV5-4	TRBJ2-3	CASSRRTSVLGGDTQYF	TGTGCCAGCAGCAGGAGGACTAGCGTCCTAGGGGGAGATACGCAGTATTTT
-	-	TRBV7-9	TRBJ2-5	CASSLGGAWETQYF	TGTGCCAGCAGCTTAGGGGGGGCATGGGAGACCCAGTACTTC
-	-	TRBV28	TRBJ2-7	CASPPETPDDWNEQYF	TGTGCCAGCCCACCCGAGACTCCGGACGATTGGAACGAGCAGTACTTC
-	-	TRBV6-5	TRBJ1-1	CASSYSVNRDEAFF	TGTGCCAGCAGTTACTCTGTAAACAGGGATGAAGCTTTCTTT
TRBD2	-	TRBV29-1	TRBJ2-1	CSVRLAGGREQFF	TGCAGCGTGAGACTAGCGGGAGGGCGAGAGCAGTTCTTC
-	few	TRBV5-1	TRBJ1-5	CASSLGGSQPQHF	TGCGCCAGCAGCTTGGGGGGATCTCAGCCCCAGCATTTT
-	-	TRBV29-1	TRBJ2-2	CSVANRLVPGELFF	TGCAGCGTCGCAAACCGACTAGTCCCCGGGGAGCTGTTTTTT
-	-	TRBV14	TRBJ2-1	CASSPTTGIGNEQFF	TGTGCCAGCAGCCCGACCACGGGGATTGGGAATGAGCAGTTCTTC
TRBD2	-	TRBV2	TRBJ2-7	CASKKREDSYEQYF	TGTGCCAGCAAAAAGCGGGAGGACTCCTACGAGCAGTACTTC
-	once	TRBV28	TRBJ2-5	CASSEIETQYF	TGTGCCAGCAGTGAAATCGAGACCCAGTACTTC
-	-	TRBV6-1	TRBJ1-5	CASSPGVSREPQHF	TGTGCCAGCAGTCCTGGGGTCAGTCGGGAGCCCCAGCATTTT
TRBD2	-	TRBV7-9	TRBJ2-1	CASSVLADTYNEQFF	TGTGCCAGCAGCGTACTAGCGGATACCTACAATGAGCAGTTCTTC
-	-	TRBV2	TRBJ1-5	CASSQVGGNQPQHF	TGTGCCAGCAGTCAAGTTGGGGGCAATCAGCCCCAGCATTTT
-	-	TRBV28	TRBJ1-5	CASSLRVGLNQPQHF	TGTGCCAGCAGTTTACGGGTGGGGCTCAATCAGCCCCAGCATTTT
-	-	TRBV19	TRBJ1-2	CASSITRTTNYGYTF	TGTGCCAGTAGCATAACCAGGACGACTAACTATGGCTACACCTTC
-	-	TRBV2	TRBJ1-5	CASSERPTPGNQPQHF	TGTGCCAGCAGTGAAAGGCCCACTCCAGGCAATCAGCCCCAGCATTTT
-	-	TRBV12-5	TRBJ2-1	CASGPGRSSYNEQFF	TGTGCTAGTGGACCCGGTCGTAGCTCCTACAATGAGCAGTTCTTC
-	-	TRBV7-2	TRBJ2-2	CASSLVSVTGELFF	TGTGCCAGCAGCTTAGTGTCCGTAACCGGGGAGCTGTTTTTT
-	once	TRBV5-1	TRBJ2-1	CASSLAQRQFF	TGCGCCAGCAGCTTGGCCCAGCGGCAGTTCTTC
-	-	TRBV15	TRBJ2-5	CATSRGGVQKETQYF	TGTGCCACCAGCAGAGGGGGTGTGCAGAAAGAGACCCAGTACTTC
-	-	TRBV28	TRBJ2-6	CASSLLGDTGANVLTF	TGTGCCAGCAGTTTATTGGGTGATACTGGGGCCAACGTCCTGACTTTC
-	-	TRBV7-2	TRBJ2-3	CASSLVGTSTDTQYF	TGTGCCAGCAGCTTAGTAGGAACTAGCACAGATACGCAGTATTTT
TRBD2	few	TRBV5-1	TRBJ2-2	CASSLLAGEESTGELFF	TGCGCCAGCAGCCTACTAGCGGGAGAAGAAAGCACCGGGGAGCTGTTTTTT
TRBD2	-	TRBV27	TRBJ2-1	CASGGLAITFNEQFF	TGTGCCAGCGGGGGACTAGCGATCACCTTCAATGAGCAGTTCTTC
-	few	TRBV10-1	TRBJ1-1	CASRRALDTEAFF	TGCGCCAGCAGACGGGCCCTGGACACTGAAGCTTTCTTT
TRBD2	-	TRBV9	TRBJ2-3	CASSPGLAGRADTQYF	TGTGCCAGCAGCCCGGGACTAGCGGGTAGAGCAGATACGCAGTATTTT
-	-	TRBV5-1	TRBJ1-3	CASSLEGQGFNTIYF	TGCGCCAGCAGCTTGGAGGGGCAGGGTTTCAACACCATATATTTT
-	-	TRBV4-2	TRBJ1-6	CASSQELDPPLHF	TGTGCCAGCAGCCAAGAACTGGATCCACCCCTCCACTTT
-	few	TRBV7-9	TRBJ1-1	CASSFRDLEAFF	TGTGCCAGCAGCTTTCGGGATTTAGAAGCTTTCTTT
TRBD2	-	TRBV11-1	TRBJ2-6	CASSQTSGRAGANVLTF	TGTGCCAGCAGTCAAACTAGCGGGAGAGCTGGGGCCAACGTCCTGACTTTC
TRBD1	-	TRBV7-2	TRBJ1-2	CASSARTGEGNYGYTF	TGTGCCAGCAGCGCACGGACAGGGGAGGGTAACTATGGCTACACCTTC
-	-	TRBV14	TRBJ1-2	CASSAQRGLYGYTF	TGTGCCAGCAGCGCCCAACGGGGCCTCTATGGCTACACCTTC
-	-	TRBV11-2	TRBJ1-1	CASSTYGGGNTEAFF	TGTGCCAGCAGTACCTACGGGGGAGGGAACACTGAAGCTTTCTTT
-	-	TRBV21-1	TRBJ2-1	CASSFRLAGAVGEQFF	TGTGCCAGCAGCTTTCGACTAGCGGGAGCAGTTGGTGAGCAGTTCTTC
-	once	TRBV5-1	TRBJ2-5	CASSEPSSETQYF	TGCGCCAGCAGCGAACCCTCTAGCGAGACCCAGTACTTC
TRBD2	-	TRBV27	TRBJ2-5	CASSLQGTSGRAYQETQYF	TGTGCCAGCAGTCTCCAGGGGACTAGCGGGAGGGCGTACCAAGAGACCCAGTACTTC
-	once	TRBV28	TRBJ1-4	CASSPGGGTNEKLFF	TGTGCCAGCAGCCCGGGCGGGGGAACTAATGAAAAACTGTTTTTT
-	-	TRBV6-5	TRBJ2-1	CASSYSKPDPYNEQFF	TGTGCCAGCAGTTACTCGAAGCCGGATCCCTACAATGAGCAGTTCTTC
-	-	TRBV10-3	TRBJ1-4	CAISQGRTNEKLFF	TGTGCCATCAGTCAGGGGAGGACTAATGAAAAACTGTTTTTT